This T cell receptor (beta chain) comes out of a study of shared clonotypes between healthy human individuals. Overall study context: The study drew on a couple of women and a few men aged 18 to 49 as donors.

The naive CD8 population came from CD45RO-negative cells selected for CCR7, without terminally differentiated effector memory CD45RA+ cells. Tens of thousands of T cell genomes, or approximately 0.2 ug DNA, went into the sorted-subset replicate PCRs. Data came from immunoSEQ multiplex PCR; TCRdb stores just in-frame clones and leaves some out. This sample carries some 740,000 clones, almost 95% of them seen once, and the ten largest clones take less than 25%. This clone was recorded only once. The antigen is unknown. Study conclusions and caveats: Shared clonotypes: roughly 5% naive CD4, roughly 4% naive CD8, 2.3% memory CD4, about 0.4% memory CD8. Larger richness was generally estimated for naive than memory subsets.

Trimming removed 5 bases from V and 10 bases from J, with 17 bases in between. The CDR3 covers 13 residues. The germline V gene encodes CDR1 SGHTA and CDR2 FQGNSA. The sample was naive CD8+ T cells sorted from blood. This receptor was obtained from a man aged 30 to 45 in good health. The chain has TRBV7-2 and TRBJ1-1; D possibly corresponds to TRBD1 (5 bases). The CDR3 DNA reads as TGTGCCAGCAGCCCGCCACTGGGGGGGAGAGCTTTCTTT. Protein sequence: CASSPPLGGRAFF.